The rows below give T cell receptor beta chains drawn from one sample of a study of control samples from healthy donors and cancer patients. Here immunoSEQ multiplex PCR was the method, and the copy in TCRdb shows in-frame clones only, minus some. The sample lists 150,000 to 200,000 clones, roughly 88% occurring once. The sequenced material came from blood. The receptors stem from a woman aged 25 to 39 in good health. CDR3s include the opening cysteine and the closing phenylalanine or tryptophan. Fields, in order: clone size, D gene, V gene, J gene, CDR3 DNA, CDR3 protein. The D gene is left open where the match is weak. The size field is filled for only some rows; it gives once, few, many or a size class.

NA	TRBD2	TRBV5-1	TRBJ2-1	TGCGCCAGCAGGGGAGCGGCTAGCGGGAATGATGAGCAGTTCTTC	CASRGAASGNDEQFF
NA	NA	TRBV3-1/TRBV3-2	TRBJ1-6	TGTGCCAGCAGCCAAGATGGTTGGTTCCTGTCCGGAATTTCACCCCTCCACTTT	CASSQDGWFLSGISPLHF
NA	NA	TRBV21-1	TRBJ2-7	TGTGCCAGCAGCATTTACCGGGACAGGGGCGAGCAGTACTTC	CASSIYRDRGEQYF
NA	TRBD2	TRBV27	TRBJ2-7	TGTGCCAGCAGTTCCCGGACTAGCGTCGAGCAGTACTTC	CASSSRTSVEQYF
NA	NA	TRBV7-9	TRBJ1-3	TGTGCCAGCAGCTCCCCGGGAGCTGGAAACACCATATATTTT	CASSSPGAGNTIYF
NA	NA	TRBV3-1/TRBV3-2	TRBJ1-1	TGTGCCAGCAGCCAAGGGTCTCCAGGGTTTAATGAAGCTTTCTTT	CASSQGSPGFNEAFF
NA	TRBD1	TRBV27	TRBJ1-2	TGTGCCAGCAGTTTATCGAGATGGGACAGGGTCTTAGGCTACACCTTC	CASSLSRWDRVLGYTF
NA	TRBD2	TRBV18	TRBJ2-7	TGTGCCAGCTCACCCGGGACGGGGGGAGCCTACGAGCAGTACTTC	CASSPGTGGAYEQYF
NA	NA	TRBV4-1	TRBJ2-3	TGCGCCAGCAGCCAACAGGAAAGTAACACAGATACGCAGTATTTT	CASSQQESNTDTQYF
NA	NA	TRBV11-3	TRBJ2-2	TGTGCCAGCAGCTACTACACCACCGGGGAGCTGTTTTTT	CASSYYTTGELFF
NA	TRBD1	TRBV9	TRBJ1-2	TGTGCCAGCAGCGGGACAGGGACCTGGACAGAGACTAACTATGGCTACACCTTC	CASSGTGTWTETNYGYTF
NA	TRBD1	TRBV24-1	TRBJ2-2	TGTGCCACCAGCGACAGGGTTGTCGCCGGGGAGCTGTTTTTT	CATSDRVVAGELFF
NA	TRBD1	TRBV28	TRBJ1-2	TGTGCCAGCAGCACCCCTTCAGGGGGCCACTATGGCTACACCTTC	CASSTPSGGHYGYTF
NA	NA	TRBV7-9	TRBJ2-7	TGTGCCAGCAGCCGACAGGGGGATAGCGGGACGGGGTACTTC	CASSRQGDSGTGYF
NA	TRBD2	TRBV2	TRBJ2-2	TGTGCCAGCACCAGAGCGGGATTCGACACCGGGGAGCTGTTTTTT	CASTRAGFDTGELFF
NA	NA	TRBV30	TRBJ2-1	TGTGCCTGGAGCCGAGCCAATGAGCAGTTCTTC	CAWSRANEQFF
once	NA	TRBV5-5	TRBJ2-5	TGTGCCAGCAGCCTGGGGGTGGAGAGACAAGAGACCCAGTACTTC	CASSLGVERQETQYF
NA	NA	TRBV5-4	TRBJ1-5	TGTGCCAGCAGCTTGCATCTTAGCAATCAGCCCCAGCATTTT	CASSLHLSNQPQHF
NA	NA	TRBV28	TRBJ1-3	TGTGCCAGCAGTTTAGGCTTTGGAAACACCATATATTTT	CASSLGFGNTIYF
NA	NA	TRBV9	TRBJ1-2	TGTGCCAGCAGCGGCGACAGTGAGTATGGCTACACCTTC	CASSGDSEYGYTF
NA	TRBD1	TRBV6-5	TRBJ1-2	TGTGCCAACTCCCCCCGGGACAGCTATGGCTACACCTTC	CANSPRDSYGYTF
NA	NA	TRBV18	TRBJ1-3	TGTGCCAGCTCACCTGGGGGGCGGACCTCTGGAAACACCATATATTTT	CASSPGGRTSGNTIYF
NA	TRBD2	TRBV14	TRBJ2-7	TGTGCCAGCAGCCAATCTGTGCGTGATAGCGGGAGATTCGCCTACGAGCAGTACTTC	CASSQSVRDSGRFAYEQYF
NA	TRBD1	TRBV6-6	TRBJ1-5	TGTGCCAGCAGTAGCCCGACAGGGGTTGGCAATCAGCCCCAGCATTTT	CASSSPTGVGNQPQHF
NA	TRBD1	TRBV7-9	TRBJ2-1	TGTGCCAGCAGCTTAGCGGGACAGGGGGCGTATGAGCAGTTCTTC	CASSLAGQGAYEQFF
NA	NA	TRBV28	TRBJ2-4	TGTGCCAGCACTACCCGACAGCTAGCCAAAAACATTCAGTACTTC	CASTTRQLAKNIQYF
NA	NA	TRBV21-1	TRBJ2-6	TGTGCCATCGAACACTCTGGGGCCAACGTCCTGACTTTC	CAIEHSGANVLTF
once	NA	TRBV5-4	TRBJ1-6	TGTGCCAGCAGCTCACAGGTAGTGAATTCACCCCTCCACTTT	CASSSQVVNSPLHF
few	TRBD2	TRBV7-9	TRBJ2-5	TGTGCCAGCAGCCCGCCGCCGGGACTAGCGGGGATCCAAGAGACCCAGTACTTC	CASSPPPGLAGIQETQYF
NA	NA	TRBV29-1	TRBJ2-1	TGCAGCGTTGAAAGGGGGGCCTCCTACAATGAGCAGTTCTTC	CSVERGASYNEQFF
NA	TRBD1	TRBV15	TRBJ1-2	TGTGCCACCAGCCAGGGACAGGGCGGTCTTGGCTACACCTTC	CATSQGQGGLGYTF
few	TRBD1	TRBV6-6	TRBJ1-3	TGTGCCAGCAGTTGGGACAGGAAGACCATATATTTT	CASSWDRKTIYF
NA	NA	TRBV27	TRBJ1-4	TGTGCCAGCACCAACAGGGTTGCCGAAAAACTGTTTTTT	CASTNRVAEKLFF
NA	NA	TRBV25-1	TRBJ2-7	TGTGCCAGCAGCACAGGGAGCTACGAGCAGTACTTC	CASSTGSYEQYF
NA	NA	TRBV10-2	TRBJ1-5	TGCGCCAGCAGTGCAGGGGAGGGCAATCAGCCCCAGCATTTT	CASSAGEGNQPQHF
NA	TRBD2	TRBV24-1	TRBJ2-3	TGTGCCACCAGTGATCGCTCCGGACTAGCGGGAGGTGATACGCAGTATTTT	CATSDRSGLAGGDTQYF
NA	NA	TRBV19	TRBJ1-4	TGTGCCTACCCCTTGATTGGTACTAATGAAAAACTGTTTTTT	CAYPLIGTNEKLFF
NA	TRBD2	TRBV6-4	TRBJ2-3	TGTGCCAGCAGTGACTCGGCTAGCGGAAGCACAGATACGCAGTATTTT	CASSDSASGSTDTQYF
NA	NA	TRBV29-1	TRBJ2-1	TGCAGCGTGAAAGGAGAGGTGAGGGACTACAATGAGCAGTTCTTC	CSVKGEVRDYNEQFF
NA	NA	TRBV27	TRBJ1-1	TGTGCCAGCAGTTTCCAGAGGGGACTGAACACTGAAGCTTTCTTT	CASSFQRGLNTEAFF
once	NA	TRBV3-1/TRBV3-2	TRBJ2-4	TGTGCCAGCAGCCAAGGCGTAGCCAAAAACATTCAGTACTTC	CASSQGVAKNIQYF